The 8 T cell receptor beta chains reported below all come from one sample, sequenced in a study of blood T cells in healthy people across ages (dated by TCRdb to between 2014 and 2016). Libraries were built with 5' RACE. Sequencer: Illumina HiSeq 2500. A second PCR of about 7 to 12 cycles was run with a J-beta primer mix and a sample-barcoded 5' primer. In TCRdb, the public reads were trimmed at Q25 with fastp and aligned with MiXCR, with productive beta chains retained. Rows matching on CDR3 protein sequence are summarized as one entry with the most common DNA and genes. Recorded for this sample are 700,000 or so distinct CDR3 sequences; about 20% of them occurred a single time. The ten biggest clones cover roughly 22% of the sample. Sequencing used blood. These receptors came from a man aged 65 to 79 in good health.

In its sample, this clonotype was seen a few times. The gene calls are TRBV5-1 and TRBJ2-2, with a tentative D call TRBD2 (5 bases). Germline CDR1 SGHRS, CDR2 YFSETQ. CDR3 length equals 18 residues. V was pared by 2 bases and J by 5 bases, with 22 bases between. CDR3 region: CASSFLDTGYRRTGELFF. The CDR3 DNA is TGCGCCAGCAGCTTTCTCGATACGGGGTACCGACGGACCGGGGAGCTGTTTTTT.

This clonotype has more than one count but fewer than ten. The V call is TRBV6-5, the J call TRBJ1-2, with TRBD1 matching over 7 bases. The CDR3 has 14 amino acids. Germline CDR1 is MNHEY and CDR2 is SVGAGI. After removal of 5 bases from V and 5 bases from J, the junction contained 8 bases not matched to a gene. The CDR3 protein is CASSKGDSPYGYTF. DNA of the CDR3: TGTGCCAGCAGTAAAGGGGACAGTCCTTATGGCTACACCTTC.

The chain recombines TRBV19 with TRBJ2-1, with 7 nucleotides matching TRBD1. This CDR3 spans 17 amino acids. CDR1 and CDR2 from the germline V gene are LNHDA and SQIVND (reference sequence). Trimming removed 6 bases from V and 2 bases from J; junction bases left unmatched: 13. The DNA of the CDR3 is TGTGCCAGTAGCCGACACGACAGGGAAGGTCCCTACAATGAGCAGTTCTTC. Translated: CASSRHDREGPYNEQFF.

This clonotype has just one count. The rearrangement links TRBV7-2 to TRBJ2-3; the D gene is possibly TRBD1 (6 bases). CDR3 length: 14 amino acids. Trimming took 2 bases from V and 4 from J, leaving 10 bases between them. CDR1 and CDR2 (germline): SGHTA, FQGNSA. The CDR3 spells CASSLRGGPDTQYF. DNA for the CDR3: TGTGCCAGCAGCTTACGAGGGGGACCAGATACGCAGTATTTT.

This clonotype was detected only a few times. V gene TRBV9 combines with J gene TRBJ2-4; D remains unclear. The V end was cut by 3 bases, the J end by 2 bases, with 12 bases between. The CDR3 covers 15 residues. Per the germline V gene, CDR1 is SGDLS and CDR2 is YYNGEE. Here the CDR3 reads CASSETPYTKNIQYF. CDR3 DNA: TGTGCCAGCAGCGAGACACCGTACACCAAAAACATTCAGTACTTC. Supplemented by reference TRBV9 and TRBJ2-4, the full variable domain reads DSGVTQTPKHLITATGQRVTLRCSPRSGDLSVYWYQQSLDQGLQFLIQYYNGEERAKGNILERFSAQQFPDLHSELNLSSLELGDSALYFCASSETPYTKNIQYFGAGTRLSVL.

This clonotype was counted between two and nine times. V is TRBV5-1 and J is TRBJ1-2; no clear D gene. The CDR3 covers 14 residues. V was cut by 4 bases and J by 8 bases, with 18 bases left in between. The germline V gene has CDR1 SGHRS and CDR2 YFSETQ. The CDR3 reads CASSPSATDDGYTF. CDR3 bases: TGCGCCAGCAGCCCCTCGGCAACGGATGACGGCTACACCTTC.

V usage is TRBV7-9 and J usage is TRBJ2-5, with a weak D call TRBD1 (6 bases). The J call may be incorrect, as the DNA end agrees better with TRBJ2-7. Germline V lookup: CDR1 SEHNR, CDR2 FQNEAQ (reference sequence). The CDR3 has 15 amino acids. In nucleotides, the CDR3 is TGTGCCAGCAGCTTATTAGGGGACATTGGCTACGAGCAGTACGTC. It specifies CASSLLGDIGYEQYV.

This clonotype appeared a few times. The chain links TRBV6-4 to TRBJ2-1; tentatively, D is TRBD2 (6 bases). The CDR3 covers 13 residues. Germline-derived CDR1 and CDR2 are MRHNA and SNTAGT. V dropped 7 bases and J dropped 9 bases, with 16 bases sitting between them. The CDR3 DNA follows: TGTGCCAGCATGGGGCCTTCCGGGGGTGAGCAGTTCTTC. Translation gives CASMGPSGGEQFF.